The entry below describes one T cell receptor beta chain. Its specific antigen is unknown. The junction departs from germline at one end; a sequencing error may be responsible. To demonstrate the VDJtools post-analysis software, TCR beta repertoires were profiled from the peripheral blood of about 13 young patients with multiple sclerosis. The multiple sclerosis patients were children and adolescents ranging in age from 6 to 15 years. The sample belongs to a study of post-analysis software for immune sequencing data (dated by TCRdb to 2014 to 2015). A note on the overall study: Disease courses on record covered relapsing-remitting, secondary progressive and progressive-relapsing multiple sclerosis, though some patients had no subtype annotation. The multiple sclerosis patient repertoires were compared with ten to eleven previously published healthy control repertoires from donors aged about 6 to 26 years. A subset of samples was prepared in parallel using single-end sample barcoding, then pooled and co-amplified after Illumina adapter ligation. What the work shows at the level of the full study, not this receptor alone: Normalized Chao1 diversity was significantly lower in multiple sclerosis patients than controls, suggesting substantial peripheral T-cell clonal expansion. Roughly 5 TRBV segments, including TRBV5-6, TRBV5-1 and TRBV20-1, were significantly more frequent in patients than controls. When samples were clustered directly using the F measure, samples prepared in the same batch co-clustered strongly, which prompted a batch-effect correction. The control group was slightly older than the multiple sclerosis patient group.

The method behind the library was PCR. These reads were obtained on an Illumina HiSeq 2500. Unique molecular identifiers were incorporated into TCR beta cDNA libraries to reduce PCR and sequencing biases. Approximately 500,000 cDNA molecules were obtained for every 1 to 10 million input T cells, so each molecule roughly corresponded to one T cell. Patient libraries were prepared and sequenced with the same protocol used for the earlier healthy control dataset. Within a given batch, samples were prepared together, multiplexed and sequenced on the same HiSeq lane. As for the authors' bioinformatics: Raw barcoded reads were processed with MIGEC, discarding single-read molecular identifier groups before consensus assembly and CDR3 extraction. Clonotype tables were post-analysed with VDJtools, and diversity was normalized by down-sampling all datasets to the smallest sample size. To correct batch-related cross-sample contamination, repertoire overlap clustering matched CDR3 amino acid sequences but not nucleotide sequences. In-frame beta chains were kept once TCRdb had trimmed the public reads at Q25 with fastp and called clones with MiXCR. When rows share a CDR3 protein, they turn into one entry using the most common DNA and genes. TCRdb, not the original authors, processed these V and J calls. In this sample the table shows hundreds of thousands of distinct CDR3 sequences, approximately 59% of which occur a single time. Clones ranked in the top ten supply around 11% of the sample.

The germline V gene gives CDR1 as LGHNT and CDR2 as FRNRAP. The cysteine opens and the phenylalanine closes a CDR3 of 18 amino acids. The DNA shown is the 54-base CDR3, in frame from base 1. The TCR was taken from a girl aged 2 to 10 with multiple sclerosis. The sample consisted of blood. In this chain, TRBV12-5 is recombined with TRBJ2-6; TRBD1 agrees with 8 junctional bases. Here the CDR3 is given as CASGFPGQATSGANALTF. The bases are TGTGCTAGTGGTTTCCCGGGACAGGCTACCTCTGGGGCCAACGCCCTGACTTTC.